Following are 12 T cell receptor beta chains from one sample sequenced in a study of blood T cell repertoires in COVID-19. Assay: immunoSEQ multiplex PCR; the TCRdb copy retains only in-frame clones and omits some. This repertoire shows approximately 400,000 clones, 70% to 90% found once; its top ten account for roughly 1.4%. Source material: PBMCs or T cells enriched from blood (not recorded which). Every receptor here comes from a man aged 30 to 39 who had recovered from COVID-19.

The J gene is TRBJ1-5, the V gene TRBV6-5; D call uncertain. This CDR3 is built from 15 residues. Germline values: CDR1 MNHEY, CDR2 SVGAGI. The V end lost 6 bases, the J end lost 5 bases, and 17 bases lay between the germline ends. The CDR3 here is CASRRLSQTDQPQHF. The CDR3 nucleotides read TGTGCCAGCAGACGATTATCGCAAACTGATCAGCCCCAGCATTTT.

The chain uses TRBV12-1 and TRBJ1-5; the D segment call TRBD1 is taken from the table without a DNA check. TRBV12-1 is annotated as a pseudogene. The CDR3 has 15 amino acids. CDR3 sequence (DNA): TGTGCCAGCAGCTTCCTCGACAGGGGCATTCAGCCCCAGCATTTT. It translates to CASSFLDRGIQPQHF.

The chain carries TRBV30 and TRBJ1-1, with TRBD1 identical over 8 bases. Looked up from germline, CDR1 is GTSNPN and CDR2 is SVGIG (reference sequence). The CDR3 is 14 amino acids. The ends lost 4 bases at V and 10 bases at J; junction bases unmatched: 14. CDR3 nucleotide sequence: TGTGCCTGGACCTTCGAACTCCCCAGGGGGCGAGCTTTCTTT. Translating it yields CAWTFELPRGRAFF.

The chain uses TRBV5-1 and TRBJ2-7; D might be TRBD2 (6 bases). Per the germline V gene, CDR1 is SGHRS and CDR2 is YFSETQ. This CDR3 spans 13 amino acids. The ends were cut back, 4 bases at V and 2 bases at J, with 10 bases in the middle. The CDR3 nucleotides are TGCGCCAGCAGCACAGGAGGGGCCTACGAGCAGTACTTC. The encoded protein is CASSTGGAYEQYF.

The V call is TRBV5-6, the J call TRBJ1-6; weak D call: TRBD1 (5 bases). V lost 2 bases and J lost 6, with 9 bases in between. CDR1 and CDR2 (germline): SGHDT, YYEEEE. The CDR3 spans 14 residues. DNA of the CDR3: TGTGCCAGCAGCTTTAAACAGGTTAATTCACCCCTCCACTTT. It encodes CASSFKQVNSPLHF.

This chain uses TRBV18 with TRBJ2-7; D call uncertain. Germline V lookup: CDR1 KGHSH, CDR2 LQKENI. Trimming stripped 2 bases from V and 1 base from J, with 12 bases between. This CDR3 comprises 15 residues. The CDR3 region is CASSPSEESSYEQYF. The CDR3 nucleotides read TGTGCCAGCTCACCATCCGAGGAATCGTCCTACGAGCAGTACTTC. Full variable domain (outside the CDR3, taken from reference TRBV18 and TRBJ2-7): NAGVMQNPRHLVRRRGQEARLRCSPMKGHSHVYWYRQLPEEGLKFMVYLQKENIIDESGMPKERFSAEFPKEGPSILRIQQVVRGDSAAYFCASSPSEESSYEQYFGPGTRLTVT.

The chain combines TRBV21-1 with TRBJ2-7; the tabulated D call, TRBD2, remains unverified against the DNA. TRBV21-1 is shown as a pseudogene. This CDR3 region has 13 residues. The CDR3 sequence: CASPGGSSYEQYF. For the CDR3, the DNA is TGTGCCAGCCCCGGGGGGAGCTCCTACGAGCAGTACTTC.

The CDR3: CASSLDRGSTDTQYF. In nucleotides, the CDR3 is TGTGCCAGCAGCTTAGACAGGGGAAGCACAGATACGCAGTATTTT. The chain links TRBV11-2 to TRBJ2-3; tentatively, D is TRBD1 (6 bases). Between the trimmed V and J ends, which lost 0 bases and 0 bases, there was a span of 7 bases. Germline CDR1 is SGHAT and CDR2 is FQNNGV. This CDR3 has 15 amino acids.

The chain uses TRBV3-1 (or the pseudogene TRBV3-2) and TRBJ2-7, with D hard to call. This CDR3 spans 15 amino acids. V dropped 4 bases and J dropped 1 base, with 14 bases sitting between them. Germline-derived CDR1 and CDR2 are LGHDT and YNNKEL (reference sequence). This CDR3 is CASSPEIGRSYEQYF. In DNA, the CDR3 is TGTGCCAGCAGCCCAGAGATAGGCAGGTCCTACGAGCAGTACTTC.

J is TRBJ2-2 and V is TRBV19; D possibly corresponds to TRBD1 (6 bases). V was clipped by 3 bases and J by 0 bases, with 14 bases between them. The germline gives CDR1 LNHDA, CDR2 SQIVND (reference sequence). This CDR3 spans 17 amino acids. CDR3 nucleotides: TGTGCCAGTAGTATTTATCGGACAGCATCGAACACCGGGGAGCTGTTTTTT. It specifies CASSIYRTASNTGELFF.

The chain uses TRBV9 and TRBJ2-3; D is possibly TRBD2 (6 bases). The CDR3 has 16 amino acids. Germline CDR1 reads SGDLS; CDR2 reads YYNGEE. Trimming took off 0 bases at V and 6 bases at J, with 17 bases between the two ends. The CDR3 coding sequence is TGTGCCAGCAGCGTAGCGGCGGGGTTGGTTCTGGATACGCAGTATTTT. Its translation is CASSVAAGLVLDTQYF.

The chain has TRBV13 and TRBJ2-1, with a weak D call TRBD1 (6 bases). Trimming took 8 bases from V and 4 from J, leaving 18 bases between them. The CDR3 is 15 residues long. In germline, CDR1 is PRHDT, CDR2 FYEKMQ (reference sequence). The DNA for the CDR3 is TGTGCCAGCGGCGCAAGACAGGATATTTACAATGAGCAGTTCTTC. It yields the protein CASGARQDIYNEQFF.